This record covers a single TCR beta chain. The CDR3 is made up of 16 amino acids. V shed 4 bases and J 3 bases; nucleotides not matched to a gene: 3. Germline lookup yields CDR1 SGHTA and CDR2 FQGNSA. The data stem from a study of blood T cell repertoires in COVID-19. Here immunoSEQ multiplex PCR was the method, and the copy in TCRdb shows in-frame clones only, minus some. The table shows around 89,000 clones, with about two thirds occurring only once. Sequenced: peripheral blood. The chain combines TRBV7-2 with TRBJ2-5; TRBD2 matches 15 bases. The sequence came from a woman of 80 years or more with acute or convalescent COVID-19. CDR3 sequence reads: CASSWTSGGVKETQYF. DNA for the CDR3: TGTGCCAGCAGCTGGACTAGCGGGGGGGTAAAAGAGACCCAGTACTTC.